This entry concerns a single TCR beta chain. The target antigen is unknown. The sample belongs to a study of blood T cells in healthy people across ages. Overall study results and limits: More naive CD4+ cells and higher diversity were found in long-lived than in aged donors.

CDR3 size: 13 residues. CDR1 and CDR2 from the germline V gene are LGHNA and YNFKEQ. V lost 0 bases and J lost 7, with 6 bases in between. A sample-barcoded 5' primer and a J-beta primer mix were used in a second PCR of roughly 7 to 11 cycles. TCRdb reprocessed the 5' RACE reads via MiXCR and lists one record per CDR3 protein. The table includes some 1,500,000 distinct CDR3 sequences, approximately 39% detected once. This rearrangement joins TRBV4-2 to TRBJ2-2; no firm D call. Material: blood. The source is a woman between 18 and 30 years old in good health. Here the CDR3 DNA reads TGTGCCAGCAGCCAAGAGCCGGGCGGGGAGCTGTTTTTT. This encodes CASSQEPGGELFF.